This TCR beta chain was captured in a study of CD8 T cells in Susac syndrome. The study used treatment-naive patients who had stable or active relapsing-remitting disease as multiple sclerosis controls. CDR1 and CDR2 (germline): DFQATT, SNEGSKA (reference sequence). V was pared by 1 base and J by 1 base, with 7 bases between. This CDR3 has 13 amino acids. Reverse transcription used roughly 0.5 to 1 ug RNA and random hexamers. TCRdb reanalysed the immunoSEQ multiplex PCR reads using MiXCR and keeps one entry per CDR3 protein. The sample records some 220,000 distinct CDR3 sequences, about 95% being singletons.

V gene TRBV20-1 combines with J gene TRBJ1-1; possibly TRBD1 for D (5 bases). This clonotype was obtained from a human donor with multiple sclerosis. The sequenced sample consisted of CD4+ T cells from PBMCs. This chain's CDR3 is CSARGGANTEAFF. CDR3 in DNA: TGCAGTGCTAGAGGCGGGGCGAACACTGAAGCTTTCTTT.